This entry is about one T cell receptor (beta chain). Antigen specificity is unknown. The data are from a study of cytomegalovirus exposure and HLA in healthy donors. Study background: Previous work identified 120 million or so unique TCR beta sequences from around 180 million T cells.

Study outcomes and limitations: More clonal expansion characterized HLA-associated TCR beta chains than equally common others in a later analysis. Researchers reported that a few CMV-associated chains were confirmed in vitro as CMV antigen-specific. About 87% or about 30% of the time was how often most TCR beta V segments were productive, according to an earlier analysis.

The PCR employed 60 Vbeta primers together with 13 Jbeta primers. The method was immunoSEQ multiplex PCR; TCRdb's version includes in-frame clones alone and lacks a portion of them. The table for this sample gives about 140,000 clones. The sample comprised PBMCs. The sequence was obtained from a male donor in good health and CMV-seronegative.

The CDR3, as DNA: TGCAGCGCGAGGGCGAGAGAGGGCTACACCTTC. Translating it yields CSARAREGYTF. The rearrangement uses TRBV29-1 and TRBJ1-2; the D is unclear. The germline V gene encodes CDR1 SQVTM and CDR2 ANQGSEA. CDR3 length equals 11 residues. V lost 7 bases and J lost 8, with 14 bases in between.